The clone carrying this T cell receptor (beta chain) was picked up many times. Its antigen is currently unknown. Unique molecular identifiers were used to barcode this TCRbeta library. TCRdb recomputed calls from the PCR reads with MiXCR, one row per CDR3 protein. The sample carries 240,000 or so distinct CDR3 sequences, around 7.5% recorded once. The V gene lost 5 bases and the J gene lost 7 bases, with 9 bases spanning the gap. From germline, CDR1 is LGHNA and CDR2 YNFKEQ. This CDR3 contains 11 residues. This sample is part of a study of T-cell reconstitution after alpha-beta-depleted transplantation in children. Overall study findings and caveats: Counts and diversity of T cells one year after transplant came mostly from newly produced T cells. It was reported that alpha-beta T cells came from several hundred expanded graft clones (about two months after transplant). Some patients owed their high day-60 TCRbeta diversity to surviving recipient T cells and thymic progenitors.

This TCR was recovered from a male patient younger than 18 who had a stem cell transplant for acute lymphoblastic leukemia, so the T cells may come from the graft donor. The sample in question was PBMCs, mostly from graft donor cells, obtained 180 days after TCRalphabeta/CD19-depleted stem cell transplant. The J gene is TRBJ2-7, the V gene TRBV4-2, with D uncertain. The CDR3 sequence: CASSCRREQYF. CDR3 nucleotides: TGTGCCAGCAGCTGCCGAAGGGAGCAGTACTTC.